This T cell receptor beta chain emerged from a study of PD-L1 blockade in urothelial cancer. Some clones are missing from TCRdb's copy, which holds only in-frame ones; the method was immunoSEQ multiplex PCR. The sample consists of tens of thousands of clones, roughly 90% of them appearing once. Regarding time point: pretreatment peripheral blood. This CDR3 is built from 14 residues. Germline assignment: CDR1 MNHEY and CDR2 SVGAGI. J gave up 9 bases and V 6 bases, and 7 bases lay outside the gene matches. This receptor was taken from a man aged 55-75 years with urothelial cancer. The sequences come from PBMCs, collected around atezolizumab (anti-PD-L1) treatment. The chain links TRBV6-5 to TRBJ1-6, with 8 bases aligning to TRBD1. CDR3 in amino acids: CASRGDRSSSPLHF. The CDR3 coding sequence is TGTGCCAGCAGGGGGGACAGGTCGAGTTCACCCCTCCACTTT.